The 5 T cell receptor beta chains below were found in one sample sequenced in a study of T-cell reconstitution after alpha-beta-depleted transplantation in children. Unique molecular identifiers were incorporated when the TCRbeta library was constructed. Each CDR3 protein is one row after TCRdb ran MiXCR on the PCR reads. The data contain hundreds of thousands of distinct CDR3 sequences, about an eighth of them singletons. The sample was PBMCs from the stem cell graft donor, taken from the stem cell graft. These receptors were collected from a human donor who donated a stem cell graft to a child with combined immunodeficiency.

This clonotype was detected many times. The gene calls are TRBV5-1 and TRBJ2-5, with D possibly being TRBD1 (6 bases). The CDR3 is made up of 14 amino acids. Germline CDR1 reads SGHRS; CDR2 reads YFSETQ. V was cut by 4 bases and J by 1 base, with 11 bases left in between. DNA for the CDR3: TGCGCCAGCAGCGTCCAGGGGACCCAAGAGACCCAGTACTTC. Translation: CASSVQGTQETQYF.

This clonotype showed up just a few times. CDR3 region: CASSPRISGANVLTF. The CDR3 DNA reads as TGTGCCAGCAGCCCCAGGATCTCTGGGGCCAACGTCCTGACTTTC. The rearrangement joins TRBV3-1 to TRBJ2-6; D unresolved. Germline-derived CDR1 and CDR2 are LGHDT and YNNKEL (reference sequence). The CDR3 totals 15 residues. V lost 4 bases and J lost 0, with 7 bases in between.

The V and J genes are TRBV3-1 and TRBJ2-2; the match to TRBD1 covers 8 bases. Germline assignment: CDR1 LGHDT and CDR2 YNNKEL (reference sequence). This CDR3 region has 16 residues. V was pared by 3 bases and J by 0 bases, with 3 bases of the junction left unmatched. The CDR3 here is CASSQNRGANTGELFF. The CDR3, as DNA: TGTGCCAGCAGCCAGAACAGGGGGGCGAACACCGGGGAGCTGTTTTTT. Supplemented by reference TRBV3-1 and TRBJ2-2, the full variable domain reads DTAVSQTPKYLVTQMGNDKSIKCEQNLGHDTMYWYKQDSKKFLKIMFSYNNKELIINETVPNRFSPKSPDKAHLNLHINSLELGDSAVYFCASSQNRGANTGELFFGEGSRLTVL.

V usage is TRBV5-5 and J usage is TRBJ2-4, with D possibly matching TRBD1 (6 bases). The CDR3 extends over 17 amino acids. Germline V gene sequence: CDR1 SGHKS, CDR2 YYEKEE (reference sequence). Trimming cost V 5 bases and J 0 bases, with 18 bases left between them. The CDR3 loop reads CASRAHAAQGAKNIQYF. The CDR3, as DNA: TGTGCCAGCAGAGCCCACGCCGCACAGGGAGCCAAAAACATTCAGTACTTC.

In its sample, this clonotype was seen many times. The rearrangement uses TRBV7-9 and TRBJ2-7; no definite D call. Germline V gene sequence: CDR1 SEHNR, CDR2 FQNEAQ (reference sequence). This CDR3 has 15 residues. The V end lost 0 bases, the J end lost 2 bases, and 11 bases lay between the germline ends. The CDR3 is CASSLAGGKPYEQYF. CDR3 in DNA: TGTGCCAGCAGCTTAGCGGGTGGCAAGCCCTACGAGCAGTACTTC.